The TCR beta chain described here comes from a study of T-cell reconstitution after alpha-beta-depleted transplantation in children. Germline lookup yields CDR1 MNHNS and CDR2 SASEGT. This CDR3 comprises 14 residues. Losses at the gene ends were 6 bases for V and 2 bases for J; bases not matched to a gene: 6. The TCRbeta library was prepared with unique molecular identifiers. One entry per CDR3 protein, called by TCRdb with MiXCR from the PCR reads. The data show 150,000 to 200,000 distinct CDR3 sequences, around 10% seen once. The rearrangement joins TRBV6-1 to TRBJ2-7; 8 positions agree with TRBD2. This receptor was identified in a boy aged 2 to 10 with acute myeloid leukemia, due to receive a stem cell transplant. This specimen consisted of PBMCs, obtained before TCRalphabeta/CD19-depleted stem cell transplant. The chain's CDR3 is CASSRLAHTYEQYF. The CDR3 nucleotides are TGTGCCAGCAGCCGACTAGCGCACACCTACGAGCAGTACTTC.